One TCR beta chain is described in this entry. Its antigen remains undetermined. No much larger clonotype is one base removed from it; base qualities were not supplied. The data belong to a study of cytomegalovirus exposure and HLA in healthy donors (dated by TCRdb to the late 2010s). Regarding the research as a whole: According to an earlier analysis of 587 of the donors, 200 million or so T cells yielded 120 million or so unique TCR beta sequences and 276 Gb of sequence data. Approximately 330 gigabases of sequencing data and around 80 million unique TCR sequences made up an early release that covered approximately 650 HLA-typed donors. Of the 398 genotyped donors, about 84% fell in the genetic ancestry cluster associated with self-reported Caucasian donors. The study was designed to test whether signatures of past pathogen exposure could be identified by cataloging public T cell receptors. The study used immunosequencing to profile the T cell repertoires of some 600 subjects and linked those repertoires to cytomegalovirus serostatus. A separate validation cohort of more than 100 different subjects was used in addition to the 666-subject first cohort. To predict cytomegalovirus infection status, the study brought together high-throughput TCR immunosequencing, statistical association of individual TCRs with disease status, and machine learning. A later analysis re-analyzed previously published TCR beta repertoires from 500 to 700 donors and added high-resolution HLA genotyping to study TCR occurrence patterns. Rather than using new phenotypic data, the later analysis identified candidate immune exposures from TCR beta sequences and from how often those sequences occurred across donors. An earlier analysis of 587 of the donors used high-throughput TCR beta sequencing to judge whether each TCR beta V gene segment behaved as functional or pseudogenic. Donor age, sex, ethnicity and CMV serostatus were compiled together with the repertoire data. Genome-wide SNP genotypes for about 65% of the 666 donors were used in a later genetic analysis, which treated that subset as a discovery cohort. All discovery cohort repertoires had been generated using a single sequencing platform. Class I and class II HLA loci were covered by the typing at four-digit resolution. The number of donors typed differed by locus, with about 629-630 for A, B, C, DRB1 and DQB1, approximately 500 for DQA1, some 570 for DPA1, and around 460 for DPB1. Four to six DR-DQ haplotypes were handled as single units for association and clustering because linkage in the cohort was strong. Among a few hundred genotyped donors of the cohort, an average of 235,054 unique TCR beta nucleotide sequences were sequenced per donor, around a sixth of them non-productive.

The cohort consisted of more than 650 healthy bone marrow donors. At the time of sampling, every cohort member was nominally healthy, though immune exposures that went unrecorded were likely present. The donor was CMV seronegative and was included in the group of under 450 seronegative cohort members. Each donor provided a peripheral blood sample, and peripheral blood mononuclear cells were used for TCR beta sequencing. Genomic DNA was extracted from the blood cell samples with the Qiagen DNeasy Blood Extraction Kit. The V end loses 3 bases and the J end loses 1 base, and a stretch of 12 bases separates them. The CDR3 contains 16 residues, cysteine and phenylalanine counted. Kept here is only the CDR3 DNA, which spans 48 bases and is read in frame from base 1. Via the germline V gene, CDR1 is KGHSH and CDR2 LQKENI. The protocol used for the library was the immunoSEQ multiplex PCR assay. For the multiplex PCR, a mixture combining 60 forward primers for TCR Vbeta segments and 13 reverse primers for TCR Jbeta segments was used. The CDR3 region of rearranged TCR beta genes was amplified from genomic DNA by a multiplex PCR assay. Amplified TCR beta libraries were sequenced as 87-base-pair reads on the Illumina HiSeq System. The published analysis was carried out like this. A later analysis counted tens of millions of unique TCR beta chains across the 670 or so repertoires, and approximately 11 million of these chains were shared by at least two donors. To remove PCR and sequencing errors, raw reads were error-corrected and collapsed into unique sequences using a nearest-neighbor algorithm that merged closely related sequences. CDR3 sequences were aligned to IMGT reference sequences to assign V, D and J gene segments. For a sequence to be retained, at least a six-nucleotide match to both a V gene segment and a J gene segment was required. Rearrangements were classified as productive when the CDR3 lacked stop codons and remained in frame with V and J, and all other rearrangements were classified as non-productive. CDR3 was defined according to IMGT convention as the region running from the second conserved V-encoded cysteine to the conserved J-encoded phenylalanine. The earlier analysis of approximately 500 of the donors excluded sequences that lacked an unambiguous match to a single V gene segment. An earlier analysis of around 600 of the donors classified V segments as functional when productive rearrangements were above 56.7% and as segregating when the standard deviation between donors was above 5%. To diagnose cytomegalovirus status from the catalog of TCR beta chain sequences, a statistical classification framework was built. A later analysis assigned V and J genes by comparing TCR nucleotide sequences with IMGT/GENE-DB human TR gene sequences. A later analysis assigned CDR3 sequences and most-parsimonious VDJ recombination scenarios with the TCRdist pipeline. In a later analysis, every TCR beta chain was defined by the combination of its CDR3 amino acid sequence and its V-gene family, and reads without a unique V-gene family were dropped. A later analysis removed several hundred highly shared, low-generation-probability nucleotide sequences to deal with suspected cross-contamination and a sequencing artifact. In a later analysis, a clonal expansion index was calculated for each public chain from normalized within-repertoire ranks of inferred template counts. A later analysis computed generation probabilities with a VDJ recombination model fitted to out-of-frame rearrangements, and checked the results against IGoR. In a later analysis, TCR-TCR, TCR-HLA and TCR-CMV co-occurrence was scored with hypergeometric tests, and a repertoire-size bias correction was applied to TCR pairs. To estimate false discovery rates, a later analysis permuted the HLA or CMV assignments 20 times. A later analysis grouped co-occurring TCRs with DBSCAN, adding TCRdist sequence similarity when clustering within HLA-allele-positive subsets. Co-occurrence clustering excluded repertoires with fewer than 30,000 or more than 120,000 public chains, plus five with anomalous nucleotide sharing. The immuneACCESS repertoire file appears here via TCRdb, limited to in-frame rearrangements. These files lack a portion of the clones; in checked studies, under half of the deficit traces to unresolved V genes, and the cause of the others is not known. V, J and clone size are taken as reported in that table, and D and trimming were inferred from the DNA itself. Recorded for this sample are about 180,000 clones; approximately 80% of them occurred a single time. 2.4% of the sample lies in the top ten.

General conclusions and limits of the study: Most TCR sequences were observed very rarely across donors, whereas some public TCRs were present in many individuals. In vitro tests confirmed that a few of the cytomegalovirus-associated TCR beta chains recognize cytomegalovirus antigens. The presence/absence analyses assumed that sequencing depth was roughly uniform across donors, and that assumption may not be true. A total of 150 or so TCR beta chains were listed by the study as associated with cytomegalovirus. A later analysis reported that several top co-occurrence clusters appeared linked to parvovirus B19, influenza, CMV and Epstein-Barr virus. The classifier was reported to diagnose cytomegalovirus status with high specificity and sensitivity in both the original cohort and the validation cohort. An association between a missense DCLRE1C variant and V-gene and J-gene trimming of TCR beta chains was found in a later genetic analysis and replicated in an independent cohort. A later analysis found that most CMV-associated TCR beta chains appeared HLA-restricted, with HLA associations seemingly driven largely by CMV exposure. A later genetic analysis reported fewer N-insertions in productive TCRs among donors in an Asian-associated ancestry cluster than the roughly 670-donor mean. This cohort had only TCR beta chains sequenced, and the lack of alpha or paired-chain data limited which features could be detected. Immune exposure information for the cohort was limited to CMV serostatus. The earlier analysis of 587 of the donors excluded roughly 16 rarely observed V segments, including chromosome 9 orphons, because counts were too low. Correlated functional status among segregating V segments might reflect linkage disequilibrium, but an unknown experimental factor could not be ruled out. When HLA alleles, especially DR and DQ, strongly co-occurred, TCR associations were difficult to assign to individual alleles. HLA typing was unavailable for some donors at each locus, so association tests used only the typed subset. In a later analysis, the rate of TCR association differed among HLA loci, with DRB1 alleles having the most associated TCRs and HLA-C alleles having the fewest. In a later analysis, HLA-associated TCR beta chains showed more clonal expansion and lower generation probabilities than non-associated chains that were equally common. A cluster of highly shared sequence variants was judged likely to be a technical artifact of the sequencing pipeline. Because the 87-base-pair reads could not distinguish some IMGT-functional V segments, including TRBV6-2 and TRBV6-3, those segments were excluded. The authors suggested that the approach could potentially be generalized to other disease states and immunological phenotypes. A later analysis associated 15,000 or so TCR beta sequences with specific HLA alleles at a false discovery rate of 0.05. In an earlier analysis of some 640 of the donors, most TCR beta V segments were observed in productive rearrangements about 90% or about 30% of the time, broadly matching IMGT annotations. A further reported finding was that TCR beta sequences accurately predicted the HLA-A and HLA-B alleles for most subjects in the first cohort.

Sequenced: PBMCs. This receptor chain uses TRBV18 and TRBJ1-4; a tentative D call is TRBD1 (5 bases match). This receptor was identified in a male donor in good health and CMV-seronegative. The CDR3 region: CASSPFGQGTNEKLFF. The bases read TGTGCCAGCTCACCCTTTGGGCAGGGAACTAATGAAAAACTGTTTTTT.